This T cell receptor (beta chain) was identified during a study of blood T cell repertoires in COVID-19. About the study: Acute and convalescent COVID-19 specimens originated in the United States, Italy and Spain. Sources were T cells, B-cell-depleted T cells, or PBMCs; the material itself was cDNA or gDNA.

Trimming cost V 9 bases and J 0 bases, with 9 bases left between them. Germline CDR1 and CDR2: SEHNR and FQNEAQ (reference sequence). This CDR3 has 13 amino acids. In the source study's methods: The assay estimated nucleated cells by amplifying reference gene primers. Sequencing was performed with immunoSEQ multiplex PCR; in TCRdb, only in-frame clones are kept and a portion is missing. V and J calls and clone size are given by that table; D and trimming were obtained from the DNA. In the table there are 130,000 or so clones, more than 80% of which are singletons. Sequencing used peripheral blood. This sequence joins TRBV7-9 and TRBJ1-3; D is uncertain. This clonotype was obtained from a woman aged 60-70 years with acute or convalescent COVID-19. CDR3 DNA: TGTGCCAGTAGTGAGGGCTCTGGAAACACCATATATTTT. This sequence encodes CASSEGSGNTIYF.